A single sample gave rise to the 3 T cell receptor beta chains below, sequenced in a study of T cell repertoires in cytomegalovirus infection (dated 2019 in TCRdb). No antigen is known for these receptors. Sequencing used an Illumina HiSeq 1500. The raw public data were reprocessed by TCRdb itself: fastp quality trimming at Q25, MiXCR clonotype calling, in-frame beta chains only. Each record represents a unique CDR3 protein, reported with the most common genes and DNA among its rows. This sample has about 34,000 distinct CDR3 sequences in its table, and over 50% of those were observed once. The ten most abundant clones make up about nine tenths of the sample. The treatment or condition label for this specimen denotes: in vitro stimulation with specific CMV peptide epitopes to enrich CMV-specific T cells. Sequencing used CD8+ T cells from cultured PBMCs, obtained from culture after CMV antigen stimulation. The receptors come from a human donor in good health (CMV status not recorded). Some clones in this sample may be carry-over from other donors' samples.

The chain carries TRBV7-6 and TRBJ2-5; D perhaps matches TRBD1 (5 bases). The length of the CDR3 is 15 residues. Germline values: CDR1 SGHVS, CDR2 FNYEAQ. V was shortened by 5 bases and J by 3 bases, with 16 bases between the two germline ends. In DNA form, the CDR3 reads TGTGCCAGCAGCCCGGCGGACACGGACGAAGAGACCCAGTACTTC. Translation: CASSPADTDEETQYF.

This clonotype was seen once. This CDR3 reads CASSLRLGASTDTQYF. The CDR3 nucleotides are TGTGCCAGCAGCTTACGATTGGGCGCTAGCACAGATACGCAGTATTTT. The chain joins TRBV7-3 to TRBJ2-3; D unclear. V was pared by 2 bases and J by 0 bases, with 12 bases between. Germline V lookup: CDR1 SGHTA, CDR2 FQGTGA. This CDR3 region has 16 residues.

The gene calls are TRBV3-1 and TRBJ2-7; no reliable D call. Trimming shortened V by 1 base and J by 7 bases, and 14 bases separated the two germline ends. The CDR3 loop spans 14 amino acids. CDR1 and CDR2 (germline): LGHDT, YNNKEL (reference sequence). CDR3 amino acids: CASSQGHSRREQYF. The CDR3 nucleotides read TGTGCCAGCAGCCAAGGGCACTCCCGAAGGGAGCAGTACTTC.